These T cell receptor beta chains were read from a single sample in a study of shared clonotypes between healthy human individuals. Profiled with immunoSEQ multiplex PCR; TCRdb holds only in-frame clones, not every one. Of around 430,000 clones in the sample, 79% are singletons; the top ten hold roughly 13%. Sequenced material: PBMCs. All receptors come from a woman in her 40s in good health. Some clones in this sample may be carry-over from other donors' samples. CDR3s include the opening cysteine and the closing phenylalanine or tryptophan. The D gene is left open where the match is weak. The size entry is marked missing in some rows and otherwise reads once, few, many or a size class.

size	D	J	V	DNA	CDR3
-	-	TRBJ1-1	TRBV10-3	TGTGCCATCAGCAAGCTTTCGGAGTGGAACACTGAAGCTTTCTTT	CAISKLSEWNTEAFF
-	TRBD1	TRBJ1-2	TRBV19	TGTGCCTCCCGTCAACAGGGGTATGACTATGGCTACACCTTC	CASRQQGYDYGYTF
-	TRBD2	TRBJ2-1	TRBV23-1	TGCGCCAGCAGTCAGTGGACTAGCGGGAGGAGTTACAATGAGCAGTTCTTC	CASSQWTSGRSYNEQFF
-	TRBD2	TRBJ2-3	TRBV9	TGTGCCAGCAGCGTAGGGCTTCGGGGGGTCACAGATACGCAGTATTTT	CASSVGLRGVTDTQYF
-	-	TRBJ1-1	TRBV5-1	TGCGCCAGCAGCACAGGACAACGACCGAACACTGAAGCTTTCTTT	CASSTGQRPNTEAFF
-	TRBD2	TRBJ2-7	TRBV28	TGTGCCAGCAGCCCAACTGGGGGGACTAGCGGGAGAAACTATCGCTCCTACGAGCAGTACTTC	CASSPTGGTSGRNYRSYEQYF
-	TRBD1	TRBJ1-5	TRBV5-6	TGTGCCAGCAGTCAGGGACAGCCTTATCAGCCCCAGCATTTT	CASSQGQPYQPQHF
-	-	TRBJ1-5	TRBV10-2	TGCGCCAGCAGTAAGGACAGTAGCCGGGTTCCTAAGCATTTT	CASSKDSSRVPKHF
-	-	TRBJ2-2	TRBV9	TGTGCCAGCAGCGTAGGAGGACAGTCAACCGGGGAGCTGTTTTTT	CASSVGGQSTGELFF
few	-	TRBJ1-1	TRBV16	TGTGCCAGCAGCCAAATAACGAACACTGAAGCTTTCTTT	CASSQITNTEAFF
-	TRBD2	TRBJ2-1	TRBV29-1	TGCAGCGTTGAAGGCACGACTAGCGGGAGGGCCGGGCGGTACAATGAGCAGTTCTTC	CSVEGTTSGRAGRYNEQFF
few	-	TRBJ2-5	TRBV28	TGTGCCAGCAGAGGAACCACGTCGGTTGCAGAGACCCAGTACTTC	CASRGTTSVAETQYF
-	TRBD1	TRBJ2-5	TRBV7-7	TGTGCCAGCAGTCTCGACAGGGCAAAGACCCAGTACTTC	CASSLDRAKTQYF